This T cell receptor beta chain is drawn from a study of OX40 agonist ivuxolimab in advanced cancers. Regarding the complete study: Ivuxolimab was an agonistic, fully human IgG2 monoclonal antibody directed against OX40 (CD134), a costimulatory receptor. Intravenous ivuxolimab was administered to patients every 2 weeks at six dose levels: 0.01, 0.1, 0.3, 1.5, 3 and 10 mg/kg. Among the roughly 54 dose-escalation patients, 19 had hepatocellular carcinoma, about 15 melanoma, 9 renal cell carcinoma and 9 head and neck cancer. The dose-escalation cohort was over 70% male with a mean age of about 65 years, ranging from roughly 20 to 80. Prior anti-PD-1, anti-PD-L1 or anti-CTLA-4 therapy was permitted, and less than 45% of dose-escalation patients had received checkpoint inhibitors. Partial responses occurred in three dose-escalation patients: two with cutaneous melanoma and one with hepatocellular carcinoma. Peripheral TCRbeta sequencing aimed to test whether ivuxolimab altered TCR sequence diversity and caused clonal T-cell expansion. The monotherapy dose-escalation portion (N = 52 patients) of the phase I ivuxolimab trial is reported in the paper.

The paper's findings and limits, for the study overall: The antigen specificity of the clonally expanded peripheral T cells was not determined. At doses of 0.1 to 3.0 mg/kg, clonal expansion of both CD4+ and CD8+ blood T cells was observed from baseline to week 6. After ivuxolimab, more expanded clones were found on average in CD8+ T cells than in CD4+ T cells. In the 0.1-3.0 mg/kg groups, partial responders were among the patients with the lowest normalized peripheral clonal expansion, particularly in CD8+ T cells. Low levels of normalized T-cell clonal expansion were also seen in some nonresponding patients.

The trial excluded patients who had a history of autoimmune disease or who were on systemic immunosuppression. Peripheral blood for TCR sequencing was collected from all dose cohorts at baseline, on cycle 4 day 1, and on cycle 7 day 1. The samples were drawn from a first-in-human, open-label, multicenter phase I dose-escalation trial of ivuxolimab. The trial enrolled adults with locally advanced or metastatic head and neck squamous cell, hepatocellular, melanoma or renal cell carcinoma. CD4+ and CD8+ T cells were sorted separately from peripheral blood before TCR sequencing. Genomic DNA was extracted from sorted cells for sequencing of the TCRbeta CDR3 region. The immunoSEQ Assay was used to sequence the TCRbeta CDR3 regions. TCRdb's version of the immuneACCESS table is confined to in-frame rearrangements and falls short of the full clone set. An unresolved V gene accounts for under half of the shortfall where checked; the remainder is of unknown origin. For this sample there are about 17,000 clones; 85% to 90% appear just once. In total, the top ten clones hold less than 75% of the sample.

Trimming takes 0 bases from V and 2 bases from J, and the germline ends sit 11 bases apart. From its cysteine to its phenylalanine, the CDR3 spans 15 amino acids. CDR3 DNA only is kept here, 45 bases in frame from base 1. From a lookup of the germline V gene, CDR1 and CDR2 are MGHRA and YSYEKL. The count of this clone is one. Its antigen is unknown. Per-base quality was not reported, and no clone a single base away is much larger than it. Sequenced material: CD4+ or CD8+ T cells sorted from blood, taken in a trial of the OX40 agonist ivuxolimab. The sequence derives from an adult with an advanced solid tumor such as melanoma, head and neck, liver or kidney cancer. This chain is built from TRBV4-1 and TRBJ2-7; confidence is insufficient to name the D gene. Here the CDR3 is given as CASSQDRGSAYEQYF. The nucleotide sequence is TGCGCCAGCAGCCAAGATCGAGGCTCAGCCTACGAGCAGTACTTC.